Listed below are T cell receptor beta chains from one sample, sequenced in a study of pediatric ulcerative colitis. Sequenced by immunoSEQ multiplex PCR; TCRdb stores in-frame clones only, minus some. The profile shows tens of thousands of clones, over 80% of them singletons. The source material was blood. The receptors stem from a girl aged 10-17 years with moderate ulcerative colitis. Each CDR3 is given with its conserved first and last residue. D genes are given only for firm matches. Not every row has a clone size; where given, it reads once, few, many or a size class.

TRBV6-5	-	TRBJ2-7	-	CASSYIGPTYEQYF	TGTGCCAGCAGTTACATCGGACCTACCTACGAGCAGTACTTC
TRBV5-1	-	TRBJ1-5	-	CASSLGTRGQPQHF	TGCGCCAGCAGCTTGGGGACACGGGGTCAGCCCCAGCATTTT
TRBV2	TRBD1	TRBJ2-7	-	CASRTGGSDEQYF	TGTGCCAGCAGGACAGGGGGCTCGGACGAGCAGTACTTC
TRBV28	TRBD2	TRBJ2-1	-	CASSPASLIAGGPDNEQFF	TGTGCCAGCAGCCCCGCCTCCCTCATAGCGGGAGGGCCCGACAATGAGCAGTTCTTC
TRBV30	TRBD1	TRBJ2-7	-	CAWSWDRGYEQYF	TGTGCCTGGAGCTGGGACAGGGGTTACGAGCAGTACTTC
TRBV7-9	TRBD1	TRBJ2-1	-	CASSSRQGDLISYNEQFF	TGTGCCAGCAGCTCACGACAGGGAGATTTAATCTCCTACAATGAGCAGTTCTTC
TRBV19	TRBD1	TRBJ2-1	-	CASRTGGILYNEQFF	TGTGCCAGTAGGACAGGGGGCATTTTATACAATGAGCAGTTCTTC
TRBV29-1	-	TRBJ2-7	-	CSVEVARGYEQYF	TGCAGCGTTGAAGTGGCGCGAGGCTACGAGCAGTACTTC
TRBV9	-	TRBJ2-2	-	CASSVSSDQNTGELFF	TGTGCCAGCAGCGTAAGTTCTGACCAGAACACCGGGGAGCTGTTTTTT
TRBV10-3	-	TRBJ2-5	-	CATNKGGVDETQYF	TGTGCCACCAATAAAGGAGGGGTTGATGAGACCCAGTACTTC
TRBV5-1	-	TRBJ2-5	-	CASSLGVGGDRETQYF	TGCGCCAGCAGCTTGGGTGTCGGGGGCGACAGAGAGACCCAGTACTTC
TRBV5-1	TRBD2	TRBJ2-1	-	CASSPDPGLAGGRNEQFF	TGCGCCAGCAGCCCAGACCCGGGACTAGCGGGAGGCAGGAATGAGCAGTTCTTC
TRBV27	-	TRBJ2-7	-	CASSPRASYEQYF	TGTGCCAGCAGCCCAAGAGCCTCCTACGAGCAGTACTTC
TRBV5-6	TRBD1	TRBJ2-7	-	CASSQPAGTALYEQYF	TGTGCCAGCAGCCAACCTGCCGGGACAGCCCTCTACGAGCAGTACTTC
TRBV7-9	TRBD1	TRBJ1-2	few	CASSGQLYGYTF	TGTGCCAGCTCGGGACAGCTCTATGGCTACACCTTC
TRBV11-2	-	TRBJ2-7	-	CASSNRGYEQYF	TGTGCCAGCAGTAACCGGGGCTACGAGCAGTACTTC
TRBV9	TRBD1	TRBJ1-5	-	CASSAAGQGVPQHF	TGTGCCAGCAGCGCAGCGGGACAGGGGGTGCCCCAGCATTTT
TRBV28	TRBD1	TRBJ1-2	-	CASSTIETGHYGYTF	TGTGCCAGCAGCACCATAGAGACAGGGCATTATGGCTACACCTTC
TRBV19	TRBD1	TRBJ1-6	-	CASRAQDRDNSPLHF	TGTGCCAGTAGGGCCCAGGACAGGGATAATTCACCCCTCCACTTT
TRBV19	-	TRBJ2-3	-	CASRQGPTDTQYF	TGTGCCAGTAGACAGGGACCCACGGATACGCAGTATTTT
TRBV7-2	-	TRBJ1-2	-	CASSLEQGVGYTF	TGTGCCAGCAGCTTAGAACAGGGAGTGGGCTACACCTTC
TRBV7-9	TRBD2	TRBJ2-1	-	CATLFSSGRRDEQFF	TGTGCTACATTATTTTCTAGCGGGAGGAGGGATGAGCAGTTCTTC
TRBV28	-	TRBJ2-1	-	CASSFSGTYNEQFF	TGTGCCAGCAGTTTCTCGGGGACATACAATGAGCAGTTCTTC
TRBV11-2	-	TRBJ2-1	few	CASSLVRPLLTYNEQFF	TGTGCCAGCAGCTTGGTCCGCCCATTACTAACTTACAATGAGCAGTTCTTC
TRBV28	-	TRBJ1-1	-	CASSLPKEVNTEAFF	TGTGCCAGCAGTCTACCCAAAGAAGTGAACACTGAAGCTTTCTTT
TRBV5-1	-	TRBJ2-7	-	CASSSPQSSYEQYF	TGCGCCAGCAGCTCCCCACAGAGCTCCTACGAGCAGTACTTC
TRBV6-1	-	TRBJ1-6	-	CASSAIQGPNSPLHF	TGTGCCAGCAGTGCGATACAGGGACCTAATTCACCCCTCCACTTT
TRBV7-2	-	TRBJ1-5	-	CASSPPGPQPQHF	TGTGCCAGCAGCCCTCCAGGGCCTCAGCCCCAGCATTTT
TRBV29-1	TRBD1	TRBJ2-3	-	CSVVGTGEENTQYF	TGCAGCGTTGTGGGGACAGGGGAAGAAAATACGCAGTATTTT
TRBV7-9	-	TRBJ2-7	few	CASSSPGNEQYF	TGTGCCAGCAGCTCGCCCGGGAACGAGCAGTACTTC
TRBV27	TRBD2	TRBJ2-3	-	CASSFGTSGGTDTQYF	TGTGCCAGCAGTTTCGGGACTAGCGGGGGAACAGATACGCAGTATTTT